These 31 T cell receptor beta chains came from one sample sequenced in a study of T cell repertoires in cytomegalovirus infection. TCRdb re-analysed the reads in MiXCR, keeping a single row per CDR3 protein. Of nearly 700,000 distinct CDR3 sequences in the sample, about 33% were seen once. These TCRs' antigens remain unknown. Source: cultured PBMCs, taken from culture after CMV antigen stimulation. The receptors here all came from a human donor in good health (CMV status not recorded). Some clones in this sample may be carry-over from other donors' samples.

The chain couples TRBV10-3 to TRBJ2-1; TRBD1 agrees at 7 bases. Per germline, CDR1 ENHRY and CDR2 SYGVKD. Trimming removed 4 bases from V and 9 bases from J; junction bases left unmatched: 9. This CDR3 has 14 amino acids. This CDR3 is CAISVQGPEGEQFF. As DNA, the CDR3 is TGTGCCATCAGTGTACAGGGGCCCGAGGGTGAGCAGTTCTTC.

CDR3 sequence: CASSPHSIYGYTF. For the CDR3, the DNA is TGTGCCAGCAGCCCTCATTCGATCTATGGCTACACCTTC. This sequence joins TRBV7-9 and TRBJ1-2; D unclear. The CDR3 loop spans 13 amino acids. V dropped 5 bases and J dropped 4 bases, with 11 bases sitting between them. The germline V gene encodes CDR1 SEHNR and CDR2 FQNEAQ (reference sequence). Full variable domain (rest looked up from reference TRBV7-9 and TRBJ1-2): DTGVSQNPRHKITKRGQNVTFRCDPISEHNRLYWYRQTLGQGPEFLTYFQNEAQLEKSRLLSDRFSAERPKGSFSTLEIQRTEQGDSAMYLCASSPHSIYGYTFGSGTRLTVV.

The chain employs TRBV7-8 and TRBJ1-4; D is undetermined. This CDR3 region has 14 residues. V shed 1 base and J shed 8 bases, with 11 bases lying between them. Germline V CDR1 and CDR2: SGHVS, FQNEAQ. The CDR3 protein is CASSLGETREKLFF. The CDR3 bases are TGTGCCAGCAGCTTAGGGGAAACACGGGAAAAACTGTTTTTT.

There are many counts of this clonotype. The chain employs TRBV7-2 and TRBJ2-3; D may correspond to TRBD1 or TRBD2 (5 bases each). Per the germline V gene, CDR1 is SGHTA and CDR2 is FQGNSA. This CDR3 has 16 residues. Trimming cost V 2 bases and J 6 bases, with 18 bases left between them. The CDR3, as DNA: TGTGCCAGCAGCTTATTTGGCAGGGCGGGCGGGGATACGCAGTATTTT. Encoded protein: CASSLFGRAGGDTQYF.

This clonotype has more than one count but fewer than ten. The chain has TRBV20-1 and TRBJ2-3; TRBD2 is a possible D gene (5 bases). The CDR3 covers 12 residues. Deletions cut 6 bases from V and 3 bases from J, with 10 bases between. Germline CDR1 DFQATT, CDR2 SNEGSKA (reference sequence). CDR3 sequence: CSAGRGTDTQYF. CDR3 DNA: TGCAGTGCCGGACGAGGGACAGATACGCAGTATTTT.

The gene calls are TRBV19 and TRBJ1-5, with D perhaps TRBD1 (6 bases). The V end was cut by 4 bases, the J end by 6 bases, with 13 bases between. Germline V gene data show CDR1 as LNHDA and CDR2 as SQIVND (reference sequence). CDR3 size: 14 residues. The CDR3 here is CASSSNGGFQPQHF. CDR3 nucleotides: TGTGCCAGTAGTAGTAACGGGGGCTTTCAGCCCCAGCATTTT.

V gene TRBV20-1 combines with J gene TRBJ1-1; D not certain. Trimming took off 3 bases at V and 2 bases at J, with 13 bases between the two ends. Germline values: CDR1 DFQATT, CDR2 SNEGSKA (reference sequence). The CDR3 is 14 amino acids. The CDR3 here is CSASGGPVNTEAFF. The CDR3 DNA sequence: TGCAGTGCTAGTGGAGGGCCCGTCAACACTGAAGCTTTCTTT.

This clonotype was counted only a few times. The V and J genes are TRBV10-3 and TRBJ2-2; 11 nucleotides agree with TRBD2. Trimming removed 6 bases from V and 1 base from J; junction bases left unmatched: 16. CDR1 and CDR2 from the germline V gene are ENHRY and SYGVKD. This CDR3 contains 20 residues. The CDR3 sequence: CAISGRVAVTSGGNTGELFF. CDR3 nucleotides: TGTGCCATCAGCGGACGGGTGGCGGTAACTAGCGGGGGGAACACCGGGGAGCTGTTTTTT.

There are many counts of this clonotype. V usage is TRBV27 and J usage is TRBJ2-7; D remains ambiguous. Trimming took off 0 bases at V and 3 bases at J, with 9 bases between the two ends. CDR1 is MNHEY and CDR2 is SMNVEV in the germline V gene (reference sequence). CDR3 length: 14 amino acids. CDR3 in DNA: TGTGCCAGCAGTTTATCCCATGTGGGCTACGAGCAGTACTTC. It yields the protein CASSLSHVGYEQYF.

This clonotype was detected many times. The chain recombines TRBV7-2 with TRBJ2-7; D gene ambiguous. The V and J ends lost 0 bases and 3 bases respectively, with 6 bases between them. Germline V lookup: CDR1 SGHTA, CDR2 FQGNSA. This CDR3 spans 13 amino acids. This chain's CDR3 is CASSLASSYEQYF. The CDR3 DNA sequence: TGTGCCAGCAGCTTAGCGTCCAGCTACGAGCAGTACTTC.

This chain connects TRBV7-2 to TRBJ1-4; tentatively, D is TRBD1 (5 bases). The CDR3 is made up of 18 amino acids. Germline CDR1 reads SGHTA; CDR2 reads FQGNSA. V was shortened by 5 bases and J by 3 bases, with 22 bases between the two germline ends. CDR3 sequence reads: CASSERPTDGAPNEKLFF. The CDR3 coding sequence is TGTGCCAGCAGCGAACGGCCGACAGATGGAGCCCCTAATGAAAAACTGTTTTTT.

The chain is built from TRBV11-3 and TRBJ1-2; D is undetermined. This CDR3 spans 13 amino acids. CDR1 SGHNT and CDR2 YENEEA come from the germline V gene. The V and J ends lost 4 bases and 13 bases respectively, with 19 bases between them. CDR3 in amino acids: CASSSAEEREVTF. The CDR3 DNA reads TGTGCCAGCAGCTCGGCTGAGGAGAGAGAGGTCACCTTC.

This chain links TRBV20-1 with TRBJ2-3; 13 positions agree with TRBD2. Germline V gives CDR1 DFQATT, CDR2 SNEGSKA (reference sequence). After removal of 6 bases from V and 3 bases from J, the junction contained 3 bases not matched to a gene. This CDR3 is 14 amino acids long. Here the CDR3 reads CSALAGGLTDTQYF. CDR3 coding DNA: TGCAGTGCACTAGCGGGGGGGCTTACAGATACGCAGTATTTT.

As DNA, the CDR3 is TGTGCCAGCAGCGTAGTAGCGGGGGGTGATACGCAGTATTTT. It is translated as CASSVVAGGDTQYF. V is TRBV9 and J is TRBJ2-3, with 10 bases fitting TRBD2. The CDR3 covers 14 residues. Trimming took 0 bases from V and 6 from J; bases not matched to a gene: 1. Germline V gene lookup returns CDR1 SGDLS and CDR2 YYNGEE.

The sample holds a few counts of this clonotype. The CDR3 DNA follows: TGTGCCAGCCTCGGCCCAAACACCGGGACTAGCGGGGATGAGCAGTTCTTC. This encodes CASLGPNTGTSGDEQFF. This sequence joins TRBV7-9 and TRBJ2-1; 13 nucleotides align to TRBD2. Germline V gene data show CDR1 as SEHNR and CDR2 as FQNEAQ (reference sequence). This CDR3 is 17 amino acids long. The J segment lost 8 bases and the V segment lost 8 bases, leaving 15 bases of the junction unmatched. The whole variable domain, filled in from reference TRBV7-9 and TRBJ2-1, reads DTGVSQNPRHKITKRGQNVTFRCDPISEHNRLYWYRQTLGQGPEFLTYFQNEAQLEKSRLLSDRFSAERPKGSFSTLEIQRTEQGDSAMYLCASLGPNTGTSGDEQFFGPGTRLTVL.

This clonotype was seen repeatedly, ten times or more. V and J are TRBV7-2 and TRBJ2-7; TRBD2 agrees at 7 bases. Germline V lookup: CDR1 SGHTA, CDR2 FQGNSA. The length of the CDR3 is 16 residues. The J segment lost 4 bases and the V segment lost 5 bases, leaving 14 bases of the junction unmatched. As DNA, the CDR3 is TGTGCCAGCAGCCGATCCACAGCGGGATTTGGGTACGAGCAGTACTTC. As protein: CASSRSTAGFGYEQYF.

This clonotype was recorded once. The CDR3 loop reads CAWSPIRGEGNEQFF. Written as DNA, the CDR3 is TGTGCCTGGAGTCCGATTAGGGGGGAAGGCAATGAGCAGTTCTTC. The rearrangement links TRBV30 to TRBJ2-1; D is perhaps TRBD1 or TRBD2 (6 bases each). V shed 2 bases and J shed 6 bases, with 17 bases lying between them. Germline-derived CDR1 and CDR2 are GTSNPN and SVGIG (reference sequence). This CDR3 region has 15 residues. Complete variable domain (other parts from reference TRBV30 and TRBJ2-1): SQTIHQWPATLVQPVGSPLSLECTVEGTSNPNLYWYRQAAGRGLQLLFYSVGIGQISSEVPQNLSASRPQDRQFILSSKKLLLSDSGFYLCAWSPIRGEGNEQFFGPGTRLTVL.

This clonotype occurred many times. The chain uses TRBV7-2 and TRBJ1-1; perhaps TRBD1 as D (5 bases). This CDR3 has 17 residues. Trimming pared 4 bases from V and 0 bases from J, leaving 18 bases between. Germline V gene sequence: CDR1 SGHTA, CDR2 FQGNSA. CDR3 region: CASSSGRGWKLNTEAFF. The CDR3 region has the DNA TGTGCCAGCAGCTCGGGGCGAGGATGGAAGTTGAACACTGAAGCTTTCTTT.

This clonotype was counted many times. The rearrangement links TRBV7-6 to TRBJ2-3; 11 bases match TRBD2. J gave up 4 bases and V 5 bases, and 17 bases lay outside the gene matches. Germline CDR1 is SGHVS and CDR2 is FNYEAQ. This CDR3 is built from 19 residues. As DNA, the CDR3 is TGTGCCAGCAGCCGCGGCGGGGAGAGACTAGCGGGACGTGCAGATACGCAGTATTTT. It yields the protein CASSRGGERLAGRADTQYF.

The gene calls are TRBV4-1 and TRBJ1-1; 7 bases align to TRBD1. In germline, CDR1 is MGHRA, CDR2 YSYEKL. This CDR3 spans 15 amino acids. V lost 1 base and J lost 8; bases outside the gene matches: 10. The CDR3 sequence is CASSQVGTALKEAFF. The CDR3 bases are TGCGCCAGCAGCCAAGTTGGGACAGCTTTAAAAGAAGCTTTCTTT.

The chain uses TRBV27 and TRBJ2-3; TRBD2 agrees at 10 bases. Germline V lookup: CDR1 MNHEY, CDR2 SMNVEV (reference sequence). Losses at the gene ends were 5 bases for V and 4 bases for J; bases not matched to a gene: 12. The CDR3 loop spans 17 amino acids. The CDR3 DNA reads TGTGCCAGCAGTCTTACTAGCGGGAAGCCGTGGGCAGATACGCAGTATTTT. Its protein product is CASSLTSGKPWADTQYF.

The chain has TRBV20-1 and TRBJ2-5, with 10 positions matching TRBD2. Trimming took 6 bases from V and 5 from J; bases not matched to a gene: 18. The CDR3 is made up of 17 amino acids. Germline V gene data show CDR1 as DFQATT and CDR2 as SNEGSKA (reference sequence). CDR3: CSAAIDQREGLGETQYF. The CDR3 bases are TGCAGTGCCGCGATTGATCAGCGGGAGGGCCTGGGGGAGACCCAGTACTTC.

The chain combines TRBV7-9 with TRBJ1-4; 9 bases line up with TRBD1. CDR3 size: 17 residues. The V gene's germline CDR1 is SEHNR and CDR2 FQNEAQ (reference sequence). J lost 0 bases, V lost 5 bases, and 7 bases had no gene match. CDR3 nucleotides: TGTGCCAGCAGCCACGGGACAGGGCCTGCAACTAATGAAAAACTGTTTTTT. Amino acids: CASSHGTGPATNEKLFF.

CDR3 amino acids: CATQASQNPGQPQHF. Here the CDR3 DNA reads TGTGCCACCCAAGCCTCACAGAACCCGGGTCAGCCCCAGCATTTT. V gene TRBV19 combines with J gene TRBJ1-5; unclear D gene. The V end lost 10 bases, the J end lost 6 bases, and 22 bases lay between the germline ends. CDR1 and CDR2 from the germline V gene are LNHDA and SQIVND (reference sequence). The CDR3 totals 15 residues.

In its sample, this clonotype was seen a few times. V is TRBV12-5 and J is TRBJ2-3; D may match TRBD1 or TRBD2 (5 bases each). There are 15 residues in the CDR3. Trimming shortened V by 8 bases and J by 5 bases, and 20 bases separated the two germline ends. CDR1 and CDR2 from the germline V gene are LGHNT and FRNRAP. The DNA of the CDR3 is TGTGCTAGTAAAGGTCCGCAGGGAGCTGGAGATACGCAGTATTTT. This sequence encodes CASKGPQGAGDTQYF.

This clonotype has more than one count but fewer than ten. The chain employs TRBV10-3 and TRBJ2-7; D is unclear. Looked up from germline, CDR1 is ENHRY and CDR2 is SYGVKD. V lost 9 bases, J lost 5 bases, and 14 bases lay in between. The length of the CDR3 is 12 residues. The CDR3 protein is CAIAQPPHEQYF. The CDR3 coding sequence is TGTGCCATTGCCCAACCTCCCCACGAGCAGTACTTC.

The gene calls are TRBV10-3 and TRBJ2-7, with TRBD1 identical over 7 bases. V trimming: 7 bases; J trimming: 2 bases; junction bases outside the gene matches: 8. Germline CDR1 and CDR2: ENHRY and SYGVKD. This CDR3 comprises 14 residues. The CDR3 here is CAINKMGQTYEQYF. The CDR3 nucleotides read TGTGCCATCAATAAAATGGGACAGACCTACGAGCAGTACTTC.

This clonotype came up a few times. The chain carries TRBV5-1 and TRBJ2-3; no firm D call. Trimming shortened V by 0 bases and J by 2 bases, and 10 bases separated the two germline ends. CDR1 and CDR2 from the germline V gene are SGHRS and YFSETQ. The CDR3 runs 15 residues. The DNA of the CDR3 is TGCGCCAGCAGCTTGGGAGTTCTTCCCACAGATACGCAGTATTTT. This codes for CASSLGVLPTDTQYF.

V usage is TRBV19 and J usage is TRBJ2-4, with D unclear. The V and J ends lost 7 bases and 3 bases respectively, with 16 bases between them. Per the germline V gene, CDR1 is LNHDA and CDR2 is SQIVND (reference sequence). The CDR3 spans 15 residues. This chain's CDR3 is CASTEESFDKNIQYF. The CDR3 bases are TGTGCCAGTACCGAGGAGAGTTTCGACAAAAACATTCAGTACTTC.

The chain has TRBV12-3 or TRBV12-4 and TRBJ1-1, with a possible D match to TRBD1 (6 bases). This CDR3 spans 10 amino acids. Trimming stripped 10 bases from V and 5 bases from J, with 8 bases between. CDR3 nucleotide sequence: TGTGCCACAGGGGTTACTGAAGCTTTCTTT. Its protein is CATGVTEAFF.

This clonotype was detected only a few times. This chain joins TRBV7-2 and TRBJ2-5, with 7 positions matching TRBD2. CDR3 length: 15 amino acids. The ends lost 5 bases at V and 5 bases at J; junction bases unmatched: 11. In germline, CDR1 is SGHTA, CDR2 FQGNSA. CDR3 protein: CASSGGGMSVETQYF. CDR3 sequence (DNA): TGTGCCAGCAGCGGGGGGGGAATGTCCGTCGAGACCCAGTACTTC.